The source of this T cell receptor (beta chain) is a study of blood T cell repertoires in COVID-19. Study information: Samples came from the United States, Italy and Spain, spanning acute and convalescent COVID-19. The analysed material was cDNA or gDNA that came from T cells, B-cell-depleted T cells, or PBMCs.

In the original workflow: Nucleated cell counts were estimated from reference gene primer amplification. Method: immunoSEQ multiplex PCR; TCRdb's copy keeps in-frame clones and lacks some. D and trimming come from the DNA, and the V and J calls and clone size come from that table. The sample includes about 260,000 clones, about 90% seen only once; the top ten take around 1.5%. Germline assignment: CDR1 LGHDT and CDR2 YNNKEL (reference sequence). The CDR3 runs to 16 residues. Trimming pared 0 bases from V and 0 bases from J, leaving 8 bases between. V and J are TRBV3-1 (or the pseudogene TRBV3-2) and TRBJ1-4; D ambiguous. The sequence derives from a woman aged 40 to 49 who had recovered from COVID-19. Sequenced: peripheral blood. CDR3 sequence: CASSQDYRATNEKLFF. CDR3 DNA: TGTGCCAGCAGCCAAGATTATCGCGCAACTAATGAAAAACTGTTTTTT.